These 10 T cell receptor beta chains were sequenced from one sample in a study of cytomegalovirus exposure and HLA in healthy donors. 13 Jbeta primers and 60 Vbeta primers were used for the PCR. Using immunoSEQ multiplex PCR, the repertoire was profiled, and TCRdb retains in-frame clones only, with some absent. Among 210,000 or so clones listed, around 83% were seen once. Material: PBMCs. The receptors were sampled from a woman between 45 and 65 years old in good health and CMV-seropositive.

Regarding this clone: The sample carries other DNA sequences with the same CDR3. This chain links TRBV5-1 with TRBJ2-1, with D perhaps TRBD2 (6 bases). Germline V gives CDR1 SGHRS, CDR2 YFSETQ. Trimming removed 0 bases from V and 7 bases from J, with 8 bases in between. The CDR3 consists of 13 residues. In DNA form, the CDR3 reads TGCGCCAGCAGCTTGGGACTAGGAAATGAGCAGTTCTTC. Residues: CASSLGLGNEQFF. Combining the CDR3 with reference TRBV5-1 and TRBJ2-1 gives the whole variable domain KAGVTQTPRYLIKTRGQQVTLSCSPISGHRSVSWYQQTPGQGLQFLFEYFSETQRNKGNFPGRFSGRQFSNSRSEMNVSTLELGDSALYLCASSLGLGNEQFFGPGTRLTVL.

CDR3 region: CASSGTHYSNQPQHF. The CDR3 DNA reads as TGCGCCAGCTCCGGGACACATTATAGCAATCAGCCCCAGCATTTT. V and J are TRBV10-1 and TRBJ1-5; D is possibly TRBD1 (6 bases). Germline-derived CDR1 and CDR2 are WNHNN and SYGVQD (reference sequence). The CDR3 sequence is 15 residues long. Trimming stripped 8 bases from V and 0 bases from J, with 14 bases between.

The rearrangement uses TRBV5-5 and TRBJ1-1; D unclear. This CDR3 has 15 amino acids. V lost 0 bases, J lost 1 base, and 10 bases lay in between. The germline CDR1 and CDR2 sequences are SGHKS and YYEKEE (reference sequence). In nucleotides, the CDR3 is TGTGCCAGCAGCTTGGTTGATCCCGGGAACACTGAAGCTTTCTTT. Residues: CASSLVDPGNTEAFF.

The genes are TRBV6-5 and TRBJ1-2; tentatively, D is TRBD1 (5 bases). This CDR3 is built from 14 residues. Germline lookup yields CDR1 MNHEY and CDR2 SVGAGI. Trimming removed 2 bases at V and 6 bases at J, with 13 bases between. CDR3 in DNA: TGTGCCAGCAGTTACGGTACGGGGGATGATGGCTACACCTTC. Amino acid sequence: CASSYGTGDDGYTF.

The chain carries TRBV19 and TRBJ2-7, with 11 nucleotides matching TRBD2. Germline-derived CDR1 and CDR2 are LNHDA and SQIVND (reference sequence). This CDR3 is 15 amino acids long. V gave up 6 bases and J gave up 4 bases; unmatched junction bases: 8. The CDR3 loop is CASRVSGGASYEQYF. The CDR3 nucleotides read TGTGCCAGTAGGGTTAGCGGGGGGGCATCGTACGAGCAGTACTTC.

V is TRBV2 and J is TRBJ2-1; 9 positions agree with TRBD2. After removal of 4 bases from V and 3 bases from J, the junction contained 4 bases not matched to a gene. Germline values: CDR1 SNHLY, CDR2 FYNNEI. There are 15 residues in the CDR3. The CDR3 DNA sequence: TGTGCCAGCAGTGGGCTAGCGGGGAACTACAATGAGCAGTTCTTC. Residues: CASSGLAGNYNEQFF.

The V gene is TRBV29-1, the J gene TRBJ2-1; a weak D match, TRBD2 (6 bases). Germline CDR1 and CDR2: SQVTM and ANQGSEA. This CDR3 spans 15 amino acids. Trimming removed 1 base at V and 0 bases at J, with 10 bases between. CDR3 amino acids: CSVEGSGSSYNEQFF. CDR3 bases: TGCAGCGTTGAAGGTAGCGGAAGCTCCTACAATGAGCAGTTCTTC.

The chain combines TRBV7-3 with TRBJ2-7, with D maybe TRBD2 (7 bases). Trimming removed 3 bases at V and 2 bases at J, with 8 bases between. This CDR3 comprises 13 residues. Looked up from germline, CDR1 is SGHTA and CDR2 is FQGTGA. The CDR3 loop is CASSLGGPYEQYF. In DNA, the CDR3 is TGTGCCAGCAGCTTGGGGGGGCCCTACGAGCAGTACTTC.

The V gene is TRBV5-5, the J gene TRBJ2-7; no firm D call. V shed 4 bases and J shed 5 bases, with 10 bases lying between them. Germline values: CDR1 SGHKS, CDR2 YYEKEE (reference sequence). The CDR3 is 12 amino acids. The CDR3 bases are TGTGCCAGCAGCCGGTTTCTACACGAGCAGTACTTC. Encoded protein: CASSRFLHEQYF.

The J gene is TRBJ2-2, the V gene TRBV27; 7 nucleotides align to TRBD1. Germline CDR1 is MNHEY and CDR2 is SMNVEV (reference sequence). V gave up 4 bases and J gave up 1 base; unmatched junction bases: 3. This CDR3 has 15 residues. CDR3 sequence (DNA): TGTGCCAGCAGTTCCGGGACAGTGAACACCGGGGAGCTGTTTTTT. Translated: CASSSGTVNTGELFF.